What follows are 26 T cell receptor beta chains derived from one specimen sequenced in a study of Graves' ophthalmopathy and Graves' hyperthyroidism (dated by TCRdb to between 2017 and 2018). Sequencing was performed on an Illumina HiSeq 2000. TCR beta CDR3 regions were amplified from RNA transcripts for repertoire sequencing. A first-round RT-PCR used HTBI primers with the Qiagen OneStep RT-PCR kit, followed by a second-round multiplex PCR, size selection and purification. The raw public reads went through TCRdb reprocessing: fastp at Q25, MiXCR clone calling, in-frame beta chains kept. CDR3 protein duplicates are merged, each entry listing the most common genes and DNA. Counted in this sample were about 220,000 distinct CDR3 sequences; about a fifth of them appeared once. 35% to 55% of the sample goes to the ten largest clones. The sample was peripheral blood. The receptors here all came from a woman aged 45-59 years with Graves' ophthalmopathy. Donor details come from another sample of the same person, matched by shared clones.

This clonotype was counted many times. The chain links TRBV6-1 to TRBJ2-7; 7 bases match TRBD1. The CDR3 is 15 residues long. V shed 4 bases, J shed 1 base, and the junction held 7 bases outside the gene matches. The germline V gene encodes CDR1 MNHNS and CDR2 SASEGT. The CDR3 nucleotides read TGTGCCAGCAGTGCCACCGGGACAGAATCCTACGAGCAGTACTTC. It yields the protein CASSATGTESYEQYF.

At least ten counts were recorded for this clonotype. The rearrangement uses TRBV6-5 and TRBJ2-3, with a tentative D call TRBD1 (6 bases). Trimming removed 6 bases at V and 3 bases at J, with 13 bases between. Germline lookup yields CDR1 MNHEY and CDR2 SVGAGI. The CDR3 contains 14 residues. The CDR3 sequence: CASSNSGETDTQYF. The DNA for the CDR3 is TGTGCCAGCAGCAACTCAGGGGAGACAGATACGCAGTATTTT.

This clonotype was counted at least ten times. J is TRBJ2-4 and V is TRBV12-3 or TRBV12-4; D is perhaps TRBD1 (6 bases). This CDR3 comprises 14 residues. The V gene lost 3 bases and the J gene lost 1 base, with 7 bases spanning the gap. In DNA, the CDR3 is TGTGCCAGCAGTTTGGGGGCTGCCAAAAACATTCAGTACTTC. Translating it yields CASSLGAAKNIQYF.

This clonotype was recorded many times. The V call is TRBV29-1, the J call TRBJ1-1; no firm D call. The CDR3 has 13 residues. V was clipped by 7 bases and J by 0 bases, with 12 bases between them. Per germline, CDR1 SQVTM and CDR2 ANQGSEA. The chain's CDR3 is CSGTDGLNTEAFF. Written as DNA, the CDR3 is TGCAGCGGCACCGACGGGCTGAACACTGAAGCTTTCTTT.

This clonotype came up many times. The chain combines TRBV5-1 with TRBJ1-2; no definite D call. Trimming removed 7 bases at V and 0 bases at J, with 10 bases between. Germline CDR1 SGHRS, CDR2 YFSETQ. This CDR3 has 13 amino acids. As DNA, the CDR3 is TGCGCCAGCTCCTTTGAGACTAACTATGGCTACACCTTC. Translated, it gives CASSFETNYGYTF.

The rearrangement uses TRBV7-2 and TRBJ2-5; no clear D gene. Germline assignment: CDR1 SGHTA and CDR2 FQGNSA. V lost 5 bases and J lost 4, with 11 bases in between. This CDR3 is 13 amino acids long. The CDR3 DNA reads as TGTGCCAGCAGCAAGGAAGGGATAGAGACCCAGTACTTC. Its translation: CASSKEGIETQYF.

V usage is TRBV28 and J usage is TRBJ2-2; a possible D gene is TRBD1 (6 bases). This CDR3 has 14 amino acids. CDR1 is MDHEN, CDR2 SYDVKM, per germline. Trimming left V 6 bases short and J 6 bases short, with 14 bases between. This CDR3 is CASSSGQYAGELFF. The CDR3 coding sequence is TGTGCCAGCAGCTCCGGACAGTATGCCGGGGAGCTGTTTTTT. Combining the CDR3 with reference TRBV28 and TRBJ2-2 gives the whole variable domain DVKVTQSSRYLVKRTGEKVFLECVQDMDHENMFWYRQDPGLGLRLIYFSYDVKMKEKGDIPEGYSVSREKKERFSLILESASTNQTSMYLCASSSGQYAGELFFGEGSRLTVL.

In this sample, this clonotype turned up once. This chain uses TRBV2 with TRBJ2-7, with 9 bases fitting TRBD1. This CDR3 spans 14 amino acids. Looked up from germline, CDR1 is SNHLY and CDR2 is FYNNEI. V shed 3 bases and J 6 bases; nucleotides not matched to a gene: 6. The CDR3 DNA is TGTGCCAGCAGTGATTGGGCGACAGGGGGCGAGCAGTACTTC. Translating gives CASSDWATGGEQYF.

Ten or more counts support this clonotype. J is TRBJ2-7 and V is TRBV11-2; 9 bases map to TRBD1. This CDR3 is 15 amino acids long. Germline lookup yields CDR1 SGHAT and CDR2 FQNNGV. The V segment lost 3 bases and the J segment 7 bases; nucleotides outside the gene matches: 10. CDR3 loop: CASSFEGGTGREQYF. In DNA, the CDR3 is TGTGCCAGCAGCTTCGAAGGCGGGACAGGGCGAGAGCAGTACTTC.

This clonotype was seen many times. The gene calls are TRBV24-1 and TRBJ2-7; the D gene is possibly TRBD1 (5 bases). CDR1 and CDR2 (germline): KGHDR, SFDVKD. Trimming left V 2 bases short and J 3 bases short, with 7 bases between. The CDR3 spans 13 residues. CDR3 in amino acids: CATSDSDSYEQYF. In DNA form, the CDR3 reads TGTGCCACCAGTGATTCAGACAGCTACGAGCAGTACTTC.

This clonotype was seen ten or more times. This chain joins TRBV5-1 and TRBJ1-1, with unresolved D. V was cut by 0 bases and J by 4 bases, with 10 bases left in between. CDR3 size: 14 residues. CDR1 is SGHRS, CDR2 YFSETQ, per germline. CDR3: CASSLDFWGTEAFF. The CDR3 nucleotides read TGCGCCAGCAGCTTGGACTTCTGGGGCACTGAAGCTTTCTTT.

Ten or more counts support this clonotype. The CDR3 DNA is TGTGCCAGCAGTTTATCTGGGAAAACCCCTAGAGCTTTCTTT. The encoded protein is CASSLSGKTPRAFF. The genes are TRBV28 and TRBJ1-1; no reliable D call. V was pared by 1 base and J by 10 bases, with 16 bases between. This CDR3 region has 14 residues. Per the germline V gene, CDR1 is MDHEN and CDR2 is SYDVKM.

This clonotype was detected many times. This chain links TRBV28 with TRBJ2-5; 8 bases map to TRBD1. This CDR3 is built from 15 residues. With V trimmed by 5 bases and J by 2 bases, 7 bases remained unmatched. Germline CDR1 reads MDHEN; CDR2 reads SYDVKM. The CDR3 DNA is TGTGCCAGCAGTACACTGGACAGGGTACAAGAGACCCAGTACTTC. It specifies CASSTLDRVQETQYF.

This clonotype was detected many times. The chain employs TRBV9 and TRBJ2-7; D is ambiguous. The CDR3 runs to 13 residues. Trimming took 1 base from V and 6 from J, leaving 11 bases between them. Germline V gives CDR1 SGDLS, CDR2 YYNGEE. The CDR3 nucleotides read TGTGCCAGCAGCGTAAAGAACTCAGCCGAGCAGTACTTC. As protein: CASSVKNSAEQYF.

There are many counts of this clonotype. The rearrangement links TRBV6-1 to TRBJ2-7; 13 bases are a match to TRBD2. Germline assignment: CDR1 MNHNS and CDR2 SASEGT. V shed 5 bases, J shed 5 bases, and the junction held 9 bases outside the gene matches. The CDR3 spans 16 residues. Here the CDR3 DNA reads TGTGCCAGCAGTACATCTGGGACTAGCGGGATCCACGAGCAGTACTTC. Translation gives CASSTSGTSGIHEQYF.

This clonotype was counted many times. The chain links TRBV4-2 to TRBJ2-5, with 10 bases that match TRBD2. The CDR3 length is 14 residues. Germline loops: CDR1 LGHNA, CDR2 YNFKEQ. Unmatched junction bases numbered 4, after V lost 4 bases and J lost 5 bases. CDR3 DNA sequence: TGTGCCAGCAGCCCTCAGCGGGGGGGGGAGACCCAGTACTTC. It yields the protein CASSPQRGGETQYF.

Ten or more counts support this clonotype. This rearrangement joins TRBV3-1 to TRBJ1-2, with TRBD1 identical over 8 bases. This CDR3 spans 14 amino acids. Trimming cost V 5 bases and J 0 bases; bases outside gene matches: 2. CDR1 is LGHDT and CDR2 is YNNKEL in the germline V gene (reference sequence). CDR3 bases: TGTGCCAGCAGCGACAGGGGCGCTAACTATGGCTACACCTTC. Amino acid sequence: CASSDRGANYGYTF.

The sample holds one count of this clonotype. A read error may be the cause here, since a much bigger clone is one base away. The conserved phenylalanine or tryptophan is not found at the CDR3 terminus, so this likely reflects a read error. CDR3 coding DNA: TGCAGCGTAGGGACAGCCGGCTACGAGCAGTACATC. It translates to CSVGTAGYEQYI. The chain has TRBV29-1 and TRBJ2-7; the match to TRBD1 covers 7 bases. The CDR3 sequence is 12 residues long. V was clipped by 6 bases and J by 3 bases; unmatched bases: 5. CDR1 is SQVTM and CDR2 is ANQGSEA in the germline V gene.

This clonotype occurred many times. The J gene is TRBJ2-7, the V gene TRBV7-9; D may be TRBD2 (6 bases). There are 13 residues in the CDR3. Germline V gives CDR1 SEHNR, CDR2 FQNEAQ (reference sequence). V was pared by 5 bases and J by 0 bases, with 8 bases between. Written as DNA, the CDR3 is TGTGCCAGCAGCCAGACTAGCTCCTACGAGCAGTACTTC. Translating gives CASSQTSSYEQYF. Supplemented by reference TRBV7-9 and TRBJ2-7, the full variable domain reads DTGVSQNPRHKITKRGQNVTFRCDPISEHNRLYWYRQTLGQGPEFLTYFQNEAQLEKSRLLSDRFSAERPKGSFSTLEIQRTEQGDSAMYLCASSQTSSYEQYFGPGTRLTVT.

This clonotype was counted ten times or more. The J gene is TRBJ2-7, the V gene TRBV5-6, with 8 positions matching TRBD2. V was clipped by 2 bases and J by 3 bases; unmatched bases: 10. The CDR3 covers 16 residues. Looked up from germline, CDR1 is SGHDT and CDR2 is YYEEEE. The chain's CDR3 is CASSLPPGRAYYEQYF. The CDR3 DNA is TGTGCCAGCAGCTTACCCCCCGGGAGGGCCTACTACGAGCAGTACTTC.

In its sample, this clonotype was seen many times. This chain joins TRBV20-1 and TRBJ2-5; possible D gene TRBD2, 6 bases. The V and J ends lost 1 base and 0 bases respectively, with 12 bases between them. Germline V lookup: CDR1 DFQATT, CDR2 SNEGSKA (reference sequence). This CDR3 is 15 amino acids long. CDR3 region: CSARVEGRYQETQYF. CDR3 nucleotide sequence: TGCAGTGCTAGAGTGGAGGGCCGGTACCAAGAGACCCAGTACTTC.

This chain uses TRBV11-2 with TRBJ2-2; D unclear. The CDR3 loop spans 12 amino acids. The ends were cut back, 4 bases at V and 5 bases at J, with 5 bases in the middle. Germline values: CDR1 SGHAT, CDR2 FQNNGV. The CDR3 region has the DNA TGTGCCAGCAGCTCGACTACCGGGGAGCTGTTTTTT. Its translation: CASSSTTGELFF.

This clonotype was recorded at least ten times. The rearrangement joins TRBV9 to TRBJ2-7; D gene uncertain. Deletions cut 4 bases from V and 1 base from J, with 15 bases between. In germline, CDR1 is SGDLS, CDR2 YYNGEE. This CDR3 contains 15 residues. The CDR3 region is CASSPTDRASYEQYF. The CDR3 DNA follows: TGTGCCAGCAGCCCCACGGACCGGGCGTCCTACGAGCAGTACTTC. The whole variable domain, filled in from reference TRBV9 and TRBJ2-7, reads DSGVTQTPKHLITATGQRVTLRCSPRSGDLSVYWYQQSLDQGLQFLIQYYNGEERAKGNILERFSAQQFPDLHSELNLSSLELGDSALYFCASSPTDRASYEQYFGPGTRLTVT.

This clonotype was seen repeatedly, ten times or more. The V and J genes are TRBV6-1 and TRBJ2-6; D possibly matches TRBD1 or TRBD2 (5 bases each). CDR3 length: 17 residues. The V end was cut by 4 bases, the J end by 0 bases, with 13 bases between. Germline values: CDR1 MNHNS, CDR2 SASEGT. CDR3 region: CASSGGFLLSGANVLTF. CDR3 bases: TGTGCCAGCAGTGGGGGGTTTCTCCTCTCTGGGGCCAACGTCCTGACTTTC.

In its sample, this clonotype was seen many times. V is TRBV2 and J is TRBJ2-7; perhaps TRBD2 as D (7 bases). CDR1 is SNHLY and CDR2 is FYNNEI in the germline V gene. V lost 8 bases, J lost 3 bases, and 14 bases lay in between. The CDR3 covers 13 residues. The CDR3 spells CASWTAGLYEQYF. CDR3 coding DNA: TGTGCCAGCTGGACAGCGGGACTCTACGAGCAGTACTTC.

This clonotype was detected once. This chain uses TRBV12-3 or TRBV12-4 with TRBJ2-7; 8 bases line up with TRBD1. V gave up 5 bases and J gave up 3 bases; unmatched junction bases: 12. CDR3 size: 16 residues. CDR3 nucleotides: TGTGCCAGCAGTCTGGGACAGGAGTCGCGGTACTACGAGCAGTACTTC. Translation: CASSLGQESRYYEQYF.